This passage covers 32 T cell receptor beta chains from one sample sequenced in a study of blood T cell repertoires in COVID-19. The protocol was immunoSEQ multiplex PCR, while the TCRdb copy is restricted to in-frame clones and leaves out a portion. There are tens of thousands of clones in the sample; approximately 80% occur only once, and around an eighth lies in the top ten. The specimen sequenced was peripheral blood. All receptors derive from a human donor in a cohort sampled during active COVID-19.

The chain is built from TRBV30 and TRBJ1-5; no clear D. The CDR3 runs to 14 residues. The ends were cut back, 0 bases at V and 2 bases at J, with 8 bases in the middle. Germline-derived CDR1 and CDR2 are GTSNPN and SVGIG (reference sequence). CDR3 protein: CAWSVQSGNQPQHF. The CDR3 nucleotides read TGTGCCTGGAGTGTACAGTCCGGCAATCAGCCCCAGCATTTT.

CDR3 amino acids: CASTGRGLAGEQFF. The DNA for the CDR3 is TGTGCCAGCACTGGCAGGGGGCTGGCGGGTGAGCAGTTCTTC. The chain recombines TRBV2 with TRBJ2-1; 8 bases agree with TRBD1. The CDR3 runs to 14 residues. Losses at the gene ends were 7 bases for V and 9 bases for J; bases not matched to a gene: 11. Germline V gene lookup returns CDR1 SNHLY and CDR2 FYNNEI.

The rearrangement joins TRBV3-1 (or the pseudogene TRBV3-2) to TRBJ2-5; 13 nucleotides line up with TRBD2. Germline trimming cut 0 bases from V and 6 bases from J; bases unmatched to any gene: 7. The germline gives CDR1 LGHDT, CDR2 YNNKEL (reference sequence). The CDR3 is 17 amino acids. The CDR3 loop is CASSQDPGTSGKKTQYF. The CDR3 nucleotides are TGTGCCAGCAGCCAAGATCCGGGGACTAGCGGGAAAAAGACCCAGTACTTC.

CDR3 region: CASSRQGDEKLFF. DNA of the CDR3: TGTGCCAGCAGTAGGCAGGGGGACGAAAAACTGTTTTTT. The chain couples TRBV6-5 to TRBJ1-4; TRBD1 matches at 7 bases. The germline CDR1 and CDR2 sequences are MNHEY and SVGAGI. Losses at the gene ends were 5 bases for V and 8 bases for J; bases not matched to a gene: 5. This CDR3 comprises 13 residues.

This rearrangement joins TRBV7-9 to TRBJ1-4; 10 positions agree with TRBD1. The germline V gene has CDR1 SEHNR and CDR2 FQNEAQ (reference sequence). This CDR3 comprises 14 residues. The J segment lost 7 bases and the V segment lost 5 bases, leaving 4 bases of the junction unmatched. CDR3 sequence (DNA): TGTGCCAGCAGCCGTCGGGACAGGGGTGAAAAACTGTTTTTT. This codes for CASSRRDRGEKLFF. Variable domain in full (rest from reference TRBV7-9 and TRBJ1-4): DTGVSQNPRHKITKRGQNVTFRCDPISEHNRLYWYRQTLGQGPEFLTYFQNEAQLEKSRLLSDRFSAERPKGSFSTLEIQRTEQGDSAMYLCASSRRDRGEKLFFGSGTQLSVL.

The chain is built from TRBV11-3 and TRBJ2-6, with 8 bases identical to TRBD1. Germline values: CDR1 SGHNT, CDR2 YENEEA. Trimming at V came to 5 bases and at J to 2 bases, leaving 2 bases not matched to a gene. The CDR3 length is 15 residues. CDR3 region: CASSRTGPGANVLTF. The CDR3 DNA reads TGTGCCAGCAGCCGGACAGGGCCTGGGGCCAACGTCCTGACTTTC.

This chain joins TRBV5-1 and TRBJ1-4; the D gene is possibly TRBD1 (5 bases). CDR1 is SGHRS, CDR2 YFSETQ, per germline. This CDR3 contains 14 residues. V lost 4 bases and J lost 4, with 11 bases in between. The CDR3 DNA is TGCGCCAGCAGCCCCGACGGGGGTAATGAAAAACTGTTTTTT. Translation gives CASSPDGGNEKLFF.

This clone was observed once. The J gene is TRBJ1-5, the V gene TRBV5-1, with D possibly being TRBD1 (6 bases). Trimming left V 4 bases short and J 4 bases short, with 9 bases between. The CDR3 totals 13 residues. Germline assignment: CDR1 SGHRS and CDR2 YFSETQ. As DNA, the CDR3 is TGCGCCAGCAGCCTAGGACAGAATCAGCCCCAGCATTTT. Protein product: CASSLGQNQPQHF.

V usage is TRBV7-2 and J usage is TRBJ2-3; weak D call: TRBD2 (6 bases). CDR1 is SGHTA, CDR2 FQGNSA, per germline. V shed 3 bases and J shed 2 bases, with 15 bases lying between them. CDR3 size: 16 residues. The CDR3 spells CASSLTNSGLTDTQYF. Here the CDR3 DNA reads TGTGCCAGCAGCTTGACGAATAGCGGCCTCACAGATACGCAGTATTTT.

CDR3 in DNA: TGTGCCAGTTCCCCCGACTATCCCTACAATGAGCAGTTCTTC. It specifies CASSPDYPYNEQFF. J is TRBJ2-1 and V is TRBV6-5; the D gene is possibly TRBD2 (5 bases). There are 14 residues in the CDR3. Germline V CDR1 and CDR2: MNHEY, SVGAGI. Trimming shortened V by 9 bases and J by 2 bases, and 14 bases separated the two germline ends.

This sequence joins TRBV7-2 and TRBJ2-3; 7 bases are a match to TRBD2. This CDR3 is 15 amino acids long. Germline CDR1 and CDR2: SGHTA and FQGNSA. After removal of 7 bases from V and 0 bases from J, the junction contained 7 bases not matched to a gene. Here the CDR3 DNA reads TGTGCCAGCACCCTGGGAGGGGCAAGCACAGATACGCAGTATTTT. This translates into CASTLGGASTDTQYF.

CDR3 DNA: TGTGCCAGCAGCACGGACAGGGGAGGCAATTCACCCCTCCACTTT. It codes for CASSTDRGGNSPLHF. The chain uses TRBV3-1 (or the pseudogene TRBV3-2) and TRBJ1-6; 9 bases align to TRBD1. From germline, CDR1 is LGHDT and CDR2 YNNKEL (reference sequence). This CDR3 comprises 15 residues. V trimming: 5 bases; J trimming: 7 bases; junction bases outside the gene matches: 6.

As concerns this clone: Additional DNA sequences in this sample encode the identical CDR3. The chain employs TRBV5-1 and TRBJ2-2; D gene unclear. The V end was cut by 0 bases, the J end by 3 bases, with 6 bases between. CDR1 is SGHRS and CDR2 is YFSETQ in the germline V gene. This CDR3 is built from 14 residues. This CDR3 reads CASSLGTDTGELFF. In DNA form, the CDR3 reads TGCGCCAGCAGCTTGGGAACTGACACCGGGGAGCTGTTTTTT.

V gene TRBV5-1 combines with J gene TRBJ2-5; D remains ambiguous. Germline V gene sequence: CDR1 SGHRS, CDR2 YFSETQ. With 7 bases removed from V and 3 bases from J, the gap between germline ends came to 19 bases. The CDR3 contains 15 residues. The DNA of the CDR3 is TGCGCCAGCTCCTCCGGCGGTGCAGTGAAAGAGACCCAGTACTTC. Translating gives CASSSGGAVKETQYF.

The gene calls are TRBV4-2 and TRBJ2-2; D might be TRBD1 (5 bases). This CDR3 has 14 amino acids. Germline V CDR1 and CDR2: LGHNA, YNFKEQ. The ends were cut back, 3 bases at V and 4 bases at J, with 9 bases in the middle. CDR3 amino acids: CASSHRQSTGELFF. As DNA, the CDR3 is TGTGCCAGCAGCCACCGACAGTCCACCGGGGAGCTGTTTTTT.

The chain recombines TRBV5-5 with TRBJ2-7, with 9 bases that match TRBD2. The CDR3 is 15 amino acids. After removal of 4 bases from V and 0 bases from J, the junction contained 5 bases not matched to a gene. The germline V gene has CDR1 SGHKS and CDR2 YYEKEE (reference sequence). The CDR3 DNA is TGTGCCAGCAGCATCACTAGCGGGTACTCCTACGAGCAGTACTTC. This codes for CASSITSGYSYEQYF.

The V gene is TRBV3-1 (or the pseudogene TRBV3-2), the J gene TRBJ2-4; no definite D call. This CDR3 comprises 13 residues. With 3 bases removed from V and 6 bases from J, the gap between germline ends came to 9 bases. Per germline, CDR1 LGHDT and CDR2 YNNKEL (reference sequence). The DNA for the CDR3 is TGTGCCAGCAGCCAGACGACGGGAAACATTCAGTACTTC. It encodes CASSQTTGNIQYF.

The rearrangement links TRBV18 to TRBJ2-3, with 9 bases identical to TRBD2. The ends lost 5 bases at V and 4 bases at J; junction bases unmatched: 4. The CDR3 contains 14 residues. Per germline, CDR1 KGHSH and CDR2 LQKENI. CDR3 residues: CASSGQREADTQYF. The CDR3 DNA sequence: TGTGCCAGCTCAGGACAGCGGGAGGCAGATACGCAGTATTTT.

The chain has TRBV7-9 and TRBJ2-1, with 12 bases aligning to TRBD2. Germline assignment: CDR1 SEHNR and CDR2 FQNEAQ (reference sequence). This CDR3 has 14 residues. Trimming removed 10 bases from V and 4 bases from J; junction bases left unmatched: 5. The CDR3 here is CATLAGGNYNEQFF. CDR3 nucleotide sequence: TGTGCCACCCTAGCGGGAGGGAATTACAATGAGCAGTTCTTC.

The rearrangement joins TRBV6-2 or TRBV6-3 to TRBJ1-4, with unresolved D. The germline gives CDR1 MNHEY, CDR2 SVGEGT. There are 14 residues in the CDR3. The V and J ends lost 2 bases and 7 bases respectively, with 11 bases between them. The CDR3 sequence: CASSYPGAGEKLFF. CDR3 nucleotides: TGTGCCAGCAGTTACCCGGGAGCAGGTGAAAAACTGTTTTTT.

CDR3 nucleotide sequence: TGTGCCAGCAGATCCAGGGACAGGGGGAAGGAAGAGACCCAGTACTTC. Protein sequence: CASRSRDRGKEETQYF. The chain is built from TRBV7-9 and TRBJ2-5; 11 bases are shared with TRBD1. This CDR3 comprises 16 residues. The germline V gene has CDR1 SEHNR and CDR2 FQNEAQ (reference sequence). Trimming cost V 6 bases and J 3 bases; bases outside gene matches: 9.

The J gene is TRBJ2-5, the V gene TRBV28, with D possibly matching TRBD1 (6 bases). The CDR3 covers 15 residues. V was pared by 1 base and J by 4 bases, with 13 bases between. Germline loops: CDR1 MDHEN, CDR2 SYDVKM. The CDR3 nucleotides read TGTGCCAGCAGTTTATCTGGGGAAGGGGGAGAGACCCAGTACTTC. Translation gives CASSLSGEGGETQYF.

The CDR3 loop reads CASRAISGANVLTF. The CDR3 nucleotides read TGTGCCAGCAGGGCCATCTCTGGGGCCAACGTCCTGACTTTC. The chain recombines TRBV27 with TRBJ2-6; D gene ambiguous. Trimming took 6 bases from V and 0 from J, leaving 6 bases between them. The CDR3 is 14 residues long. Germline assignment: CDR1 MNHEY and CDR2 SMNVEV (reference sequence).

The chain recombines TRBV7-2 with TRBJ2-7; TRBD2 matches at 15 bases. The CDR3 spans 19 residues. The V gene's germline CDR1 is SGHTA and CDR2 FQGNSA. The V segment lost 0 bases and the J segment 0 bases; nucleotides outside the gene matches: 6. CDR3 nucleotides: TGTGCCAGCAGCTTAGCACGGACTAGCGGGAGGGGATCCTCCTACGAGCAGTACTTC. Its translation is CASSLARTSGRGSSYEQYF.

The V and J genes are TRBV5-4 and TRBJ2-5; a weak D match, TRBD1 (5 bases). This CDR3 spans 13 amino acids. The V gene's germline CDR1 is SGHNT and CDR2 YYREEE (reference sequence). With 8 bases removed from V and 0 bases from J, the gap between germline ends came to 11 bases. DNA of the CDR3: TGTGCCAGTCAGGGCGCTTACCAAGAGACCCAGTACTTC. Protein product: CASQGAYQETQYF.

This chain uses TRBV7-8 with TRBJ2-5, with TRBD1 matching over 8 bases. Per the germline V gene, CDR1 is SGHVS and CDR2 is FQNEAQ. The J segment lost 1 base and the V segment lost 5 bases, leaving 3 bases of the junction unmatched. The CDR3 has 14 amino acids. The CDR3 loop is CASSHTGGQETQYF. CDR3 bases: TGTGCCAGCAGCCATACAGGGGGCCAAGAGACCCAGTACTTC.

This chain uses TRBV6-6 with TRBJ1-1; D gene uncertain. Germline V gives CDR1 MNHNY, CDR2 SVGAGI (reference sequence). This CDR3 is built from 12 residues. Deletions cut 2 bases from V and 8 bases from J, with 9 bases between. CDR3 loop: CASSYQREEAFF. DNA of the CDR3: TGTGCCAGCAGTTACCAACGGGAGGAAGCTTTCTTT.

The J gene is TRBJ2-5, the V gene TRBV7-2; 10 nucleotides match TRBD2. There are 14 residues in the CDR3. V lost 5 bases and J lost 5; bases outside the gene matches: 5. Germline lookup yields CDR1 SGHTA and CDR2 FQGNSA. CDR3 sequence: CASSLSGRWETQYF. The CDR3 coding sequence is TGTGCCAGCAGCCTTAGCGGGAGGTGGGAGACCCAGTACTTC. Combining the CDR3 with reference TRBV7-2 and TRBJ2-5 gives the whole variable domain GAGVSQSPSNKVTEKGKDVELRCDPISGHTALYWYRQSLGQGLEFLIYFQGNSAPDKSGLPSDRFSAERTGGSVSTLTIQRTQQEDSAVYLCASSLSGRWETQYFGPGTRLLVL.

CDR3 protein: CASSVTGTSGSEQFF. The CDR3 DNA reads as TGTGCCAGCAGCGTAACCGGGACTAGCGGCTCTGAGCAGTTCTTC. The rearrangement links TRBV9 to TRBJ2-1; 11 bases match TRBD2. J gave up 9 bases and V 1 base, and 6 bases lay outside the gene matches. CDR1 is SGDLS and CDR2 is YYNGEE in the germline V gene. This CDR3 comprises 15 residues.

The chain is built from TRBV19 and TRBJ1-1; D unresolved. The germline V and J ends were trimmed by 3 bases and 3 bases, with 11 bases remaining between them. Germline CDR1 reads LNHDA; CDR2 reads SQIVND (reference sequence). This CDR3 is 14 amino acids long. CDR3 residues: CASSINGEDTEAFF. The CDR3 region has the DNA TGTGCCAGTAGTATCAATGGAGAGGACACTGAAGCTTTCTTT.

The rearrangement links TRBV18 to TRBJ1-2, with 10 bases matching TRBD1. The CDR3 consists of 15 residues. CDR1 and CDR2 (germline): KGHSH, LQKENI. The J segment lost 6 bases and the V segment lost 6 bases, leaving 10 bases of the junction unmatched. The CDR3 DNA is TGTGCCAGCTCCCCCACCGGGACAGGGGTGGATGGCTACACCTTC. Translation: CASSPTGTGVDGYTF.

The chain joins TRBV5-1 to TRBJ1-5; perhaps TRBD1 as D (6 bases). The CDR3 runs to 15 residues. V was cut by 1 base and J by 6 bases, with 14 bases left in between. In germline, CDR1 is SGHRS, CDR2 YFSETQ. Written as DNA, the CDR3 is TGCGCCAGCAGCTTGTCAGCAGGGGAAGCTCAGCCCCAGCATTTT. It encodes CASSLSAGEAQPQHF.